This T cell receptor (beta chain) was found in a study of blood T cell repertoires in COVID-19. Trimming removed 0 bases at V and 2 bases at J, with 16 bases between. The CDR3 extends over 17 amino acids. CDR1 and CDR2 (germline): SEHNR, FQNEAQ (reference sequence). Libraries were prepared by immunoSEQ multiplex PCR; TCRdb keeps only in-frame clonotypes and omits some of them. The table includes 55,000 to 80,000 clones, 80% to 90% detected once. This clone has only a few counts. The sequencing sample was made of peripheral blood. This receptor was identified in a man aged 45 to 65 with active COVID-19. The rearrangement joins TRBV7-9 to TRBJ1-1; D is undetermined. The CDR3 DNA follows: TGTGCCAGCAGCTTAGCCGATTCACATCGGGGAAACACTGAAGCTTTCTTT. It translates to CASSLADSHRGNTEAFF.